The T cell receptor beta chain described here comes from a study of Ad26.COV2.S vaccination and SARS-CoV-2 variants. Sequencing was performed with immunoSEQ multiplex PCR; in TCRdb, only in-frame clones are kept and a portion is missing. In the table there are 400,000 to 450,000 clones, around 90% of which are singletons. Specified treatment: about 20 received Ad26.COV2.S at low or high dose, single or two shots; 5 received placebo; per-sample allocation not given. At day 63 after the first vaccine or placebo injection, samples were drawn. Germline V lookup: CDR1 MNHNS, CDR2 SASEGT. There are 14 residues in the CDR3. V gave up 3 bases and J gave up 7 bases; unmatched junction bases: 5.

The rearrangement joins TRBV6-1 to TRBJ2-7, with 11 bases fitting TRBD1. The TCR sequence derives from a person between 18 and 65 years old who received the Ad26.COV2.S COVID-19 vaccine or a placebo. Sequencing used peripheral blood, obtained in a trial of Ad26.COV2.S vaccine versus placebo. The DNA for the CDR3 is TGTGCCAGCAGTGATGGACAGGGGGCTGGGGAGCAGTACTTC. It translates to CASSDGQGAGEQYF.